One sample yielded the 19 T cell receptor beta chains listed below, sequenced in a study of T cell repertoires in cytomegalovirus infection. Each CDR3 protein gets one entry after TCRdb re-called the reads with MiXCR. Of approximately 750,000 distinct CDR3 sequences detected, 35% to 45% appear once; the ten largest clones hold around 2.8%. Material: PBMCs. These receptor sequences come from a human donor in good health (CMV status not recorded). Some clones in this sample may be carry-over from other donors' samples.

This clonotype was counted at least ten times. The CDR3 is CATSERSRTGNGYTF. CDR3 sequence (DNA): TGTGCCACCAGTGAGCGCTCAAGGACCGGTAATGGCTACACCTTC. The gene calls are TRBV24-1 and TRBJ1-2, with D uncertain. Trimming stripped 4 bases from V and 6 bases from J, with 17 bases between. The germline V gene encodes CDR1 KGHDR and CDR2 SFDVKD. The CDR3 has 15 residues.

This clonotype was recorded many times. V is TRBV3-1 and J is TRBJ2-7, with TRBD2 identical over 8 bases. CDR3 length: 15 amino acids. Germline V gene sequence: CDR1 LGHDT, CDR2 YNNKEL (reference sequence). The V segment lost 0 bases and the J segment 4 bases; nucleotides outside the gene matches: 5. The CDR3 coding sequence is TGTGCCAGCAGCCAAGACCCGGGAGGGCCTTACGAGCAGTACTTC. Translation gives CASSQDPGGPYEQYF.

The genes are TRBV7-4 and TRBJ1-6; D may be TRBD1 (5 bases). Germline V gives CDR1 SGHVT, CDR2 SQSDAQ. The CDR3 is made up of 16 amino acids. The V end lost 1 base, the J end lost 5 bases, and 12 bases lay between the germline ends. The CDR3 protein is CASSLDRGPDNSPLHF. The CDR3 DNA reads as TGTGCCAGCAGCTTAGATCGGGGCCCTGATAATTCACCCCTCCACTTT. The full variable domain, rest sourced from reference TRBV7-4 and TRBJ1-6, is GAGVSQSPRYKVAKRGRDVALRCDSISGHVTLYWYRQTLGQGSEVLTYSQSDAQRDKSGRPSGRFSAERPERSVSTLKIQRTEQGDSAVYLCASSLDRGPDNSPLHFGNGTRLTVT.

J is TRBJ1-4 and V is TRBV7-3, with D possibly matching TRBD1 (6 bases). CDR3 length equals 15 residues. The V end was cut by 3 bases, the J end by 8 bases, with 16 bases between. Germline CDR1 SGHTA, CDR2 FQGTGA. The CDR3 bases are TGTGCCAGCAGCTTGGACAGACCGGCAGGGGAAAAACTGTTTTTT. It codes for CASSLDRPAGEKLFF.

This clonotype was counted a few times. The V call is TRBV6-2 or TRBV6-3, the J call TRBJ2-5, with D possibly TRBD1 on 6 matching bases. Germline V gene data show CDR1 as MNHEY and CDR2 as SVGEGT. The CDR3 has 16 residues. With 2 bases removed from V and 1 base from J, the gap between germline ends came to 14 bases. This CDR3 reads CASSYEKWTVQETQYF. CDR3 DNA sequence: TGTGCCAGCAGTTACGAAAAGTGGACAGTCCAAGAGACCCAGTACTTC.

The rearrangement joins TRBV5-1 to TRBJ2-1; 8 positions agree with TRBD2. CDR3 size: 15 residues. Losses at the gene ends were 2 bases for V and 6 bases for J; bases not matched to a gene: 7. Germline CDR1 reads SGHRS; CDR2 reads YFSETQ. This CDR3 is CASSLAGALGNEQFF. DNA for the CDR3: TGCGCCAGCAGCTTAGCGGGGGCTCTAGGCAATGAGCAGTTCTTC.

This clonotype was counted between two and nine times. This chain connects TRBV7-8 to TRBJ1-1, with D possibly being TRBD1 (6 bases). Germline CDR1 SGHVS, CDR2 FQNEAQ. The V gene lost 6 bases and the J gene lost 0 bases, with 11 bases spanning the gap. The CDR3 totals 14 residues. The CDR3 loop is CASRMDRVNTEAFF. CDR3 sequence (DNA): TGTGCCAGCAGAATGGACAGAGTGAACACTGAAGCTTTCTTT.

The table lists this clonotype with a few counts. The genes are TRBV11-2 and TRBJ1-1; 11 nucleotides align to TRBD1. Germline assignment: CDR1 SGHAT and CDR2 FQNNGV. V lost 5 bases and J lost 4; bases outside the gene matches: 12. The length of the CDR3 is 17 residues. The CDR3 loop is CASSQADRGRLVTEAFF. The DNA for the CDR3 is TGTGCCAGCAGCCAAGCGGACAGGGGGCGGTTGGTCACTGAAGCTTTCTTT. The full variable domain, with the rest looked up from reference TRBV11-2 and TRBJ1-1, is EAGVAQSPRYKIIEKRQSVAFWCNPISGHATLYWYQQILGQGPKLLIQFQNNGVVDDSQLPKDRFSAERLKGVDSTLKIQPAKLEDSAVYLCASSQADRGRLVTEAFFGQGTRLTVV.

This clonotype was picked up a small number of times. The CDR3 region has the DNA TGTGCCAGCAGTACACGGACAGAGGAAACCGAGCAGTACTTC. Its protein is CASSTRTEETEQYF. The chain has TRBV2 and TRBJ2-7; D is perhaps TRBD1 (6 bases). This CDR3 is 14 amino acids long. Germline V gene sequence: CDR1 SNHLY, CDR2 FYNNEI. Trimming took 5 bases from V and 6 from J, leaving 17 bases between them.

The genes are TRBV6-2 or TRBV6-3 and TRBJ2-2, with TRBD2 identical over 9 bases. V was pared by 5 bases and J by 6 bases, with 10 bases of the junction left unmatched. The CDR3 is made up of 16 amino acids. Germline CDR1 and CDR2: MNHEY and SVGEGT. The CDR3 loop reads CASSLGLARIAGELFF. The CDR3 region has the DNA TGTGCCAGCAGTCTTGGACTAGCGAGGATTGCCGGGGAGCTGTTTTTT.

The chain carries TRBV7-9 and TRBJ2-1, with 10 bases fitting TRBD2. With 11 bases clipped from V and 6 bases from J, the junction kept 10 bases outside the gene matches. This CDR3 contains 14 residues. Germline CDR1 and CDR2: SEHNR and FQNEAQ (reference sequence). As DNA, the CDR3 is TGTGCCGCCCATCTAGCGGGAGCTGCCAATGAGCAGTTCTTC. Protein: CAAHLAGAANEQFF. Drawing the rest from reference TRBV7-9 and TRBJ2-1, the complete variable domain is DTGVSQNPRHKITKRGQNVTFRCDPISEHNRLYWYRQTLGQGPEFLTYFQNEAQLEKSRLLSDRFSAERPKGSFSTLEIQRTEQGDSAMYLCAAHLAGAANEQFFGPGTRLTVL.

The chain employs TRBV19 and TRBJ2-7, with D possibly being TRBD1 (5 bases). Germline V lookup: CDR1 LNHDA, CDR2 SQIVND (reference sequence). CDR3 length equals 14 residues. Trimming took 3 bases from V and 2 from J, leaving 11 bases between them. The CDR3 DNA reads TGTGCCAGTAGTATTCAGCAGGGCGCCTACGAGCAGTACTTC. This translates into CASSIQQGAYEQYF.

V and J are TRBV4-3 and TRBJ1-1; tentatively, D is TRBD1 (5 bases). The germline V gene encodes CDR1 LGHNA and CDR2 YSLEER. This CDR3 spans 17 amino acids. V was cut by 3 bases and J by 0 bases, with 17 bases left in between. The CDR3 sequence: CASSHPKDGGMNTEAFF. CDR3 coding DNA: TGCGCCAGCAGCCACCCCAAAGACGGGGGTATGAACACTGAAGCTTTCTTT.

The table lists this clonotype with a few counts. The chain recombines TRBV29-1 with TRBJ2-7; TRBD2 might be the D (7 bases). CDR1 is SQVTM and CDR2 is ANQGSEA in the germline V gene. This CDR3 comprises 16 residues. The V and J ends lost 4 bases and 4 bases respectively, with 23 bases between them. The CDR3 nucleotides are TGCAGCGTTGGCGCGGGGGCTGGGGCTCAATCATACGAGCAGTACTTC. Translation: CSVGAGAGAQSYEQYF.

The J gene is TRBJ1-5, the V gene TRBV2, with D possibly matching TRBD1 (5 bases). The CDR3 contains 15 residues. In germline, CDR1 is SNHLY, CDR2 FYNNEI. V shed 6 bases and J shed 5 bases, with 17 bases lying between them. The CDR3 here is CASRAAGPTYQPQHF. CDR3 nucleotides: TGTGCCAGCAGGGCCGCGGGACCTACTTATCAGCCCCAGCATTTT. The variable domain in full, completed from reference TRBV2 and TRBJ1-5, reads EPEVTQTPSHQVTQMGQEVILRCVPISNHLYFYWYRQILGQKVEFLVSFYNNEISEKSEIFDDQFSVERPDGSNFTLKIRSTKLEDSAMYFCASRAAGPTYQPQHFGDGTRLSIL.

A word on this clonotype: Possible read error: a much larger clone is one base away. DNA of the CDR3: TGTGCCAGCATCTCCGAAACAGTGGGCGCCTTGGTCACTGAAGCTTTCTTT. Translated, it gives CASISETVGALVTEAFF. J is TRBJ1-1 and V is TRBV6-1; D is uncertain. Per germline, CDR1 MNHNS and CDR2 SASEGT. The CDR3 contains 17 residues. Trimming pared 7 bases from V and 4 bases from J, leaving 25 bases between.

This clonotype is a singleton in its sample. V usage is TRBV27 and J usage is TRBJ1-4; a possible D gene is TRBD1 (5 bases). Germline V CDR1 and CDR2: MNHEY, SMNVEV (reference sequence). The germline V and J ends were trimmed by 9 bases and 7 bases, with 15 bases remaining between them. The CDR3 sequence is 13 residues long. DNA for the CDR3: TGTGCCAGAAGTGCCCAGGGATCTGAAAAACTGTTTTTT. Translation: CARSAQGSEKLFF.

This clonotype appeared a few times. V usage is TRBV28 and J usage is TRBJ1-4; D not certain. Trimming pared 8 bases from V and 8 bases from J, leaving 21 bases between. This CDR3 has 15 amino acids. CDR1 and CDR2 (germline): MDHEN, SYDVKM. The DNA of the CDR3 is TGTGCCAGCTCCGAGAGTGGGAGTTTGACGGAAAAACTGTTTTTT. It is translated as CASSESGSLTEKLFF.

This chain joins TRBV20-1 and TRBJ1-5; perhaps TRBD1 as D (6 bases). Trimming removed 0 bases at V and 4 bases at J, with 13 bases between. This CDR3 is built from 15 residues. Germline values: CDR1 DFQATT, CDR2 SNEGSKA (reference sequence). The CDR3 DNA sequence: TGCAGTGCTAGAGAGGGCGGGCAGGGGAATCAGCCCCAGCATTTT. Protein sequence: CSAREGGQGNQPQHF.